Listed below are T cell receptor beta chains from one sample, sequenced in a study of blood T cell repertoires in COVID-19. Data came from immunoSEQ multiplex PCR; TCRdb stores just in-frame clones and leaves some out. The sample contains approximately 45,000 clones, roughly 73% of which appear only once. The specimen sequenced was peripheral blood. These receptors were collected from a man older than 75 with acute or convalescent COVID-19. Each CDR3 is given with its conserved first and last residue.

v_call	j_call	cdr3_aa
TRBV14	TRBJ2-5	CASSRGLLQETQYF
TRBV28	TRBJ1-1	CASSFGKGEAFF
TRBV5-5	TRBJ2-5	CASSRDRGLETQYF
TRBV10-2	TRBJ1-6	CASRDARSSPLHF
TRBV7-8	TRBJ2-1	CASSLGGTSYNEQFF
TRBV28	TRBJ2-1	CASSFPDRGAQFF
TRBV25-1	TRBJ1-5	CASSGQGQGQPQHF
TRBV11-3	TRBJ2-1	CASSFGGGASEQFF
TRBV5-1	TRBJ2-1	CASSPGTGGPYNEQFF
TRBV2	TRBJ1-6	CASSRQGGNSPLHF
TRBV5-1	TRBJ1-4	CASRPGQTNEKLFF
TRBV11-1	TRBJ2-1	CASSPPSGVGDEQFF
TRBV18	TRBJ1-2	CASSPQDTGTGNGYTF
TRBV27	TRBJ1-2	CASSYGGASNYGYTF
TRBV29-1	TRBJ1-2	CSVVGAAITNYGYTF
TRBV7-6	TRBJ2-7	CASSLGASGGGEQYF
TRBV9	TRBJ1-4	CASSVPTGLGEKLFF
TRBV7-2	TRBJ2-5	CASSLGGGGPNQETQYF
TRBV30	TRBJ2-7	CAWKSSGSSYEQYF
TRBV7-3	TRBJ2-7	CASSLMSGHEQYF